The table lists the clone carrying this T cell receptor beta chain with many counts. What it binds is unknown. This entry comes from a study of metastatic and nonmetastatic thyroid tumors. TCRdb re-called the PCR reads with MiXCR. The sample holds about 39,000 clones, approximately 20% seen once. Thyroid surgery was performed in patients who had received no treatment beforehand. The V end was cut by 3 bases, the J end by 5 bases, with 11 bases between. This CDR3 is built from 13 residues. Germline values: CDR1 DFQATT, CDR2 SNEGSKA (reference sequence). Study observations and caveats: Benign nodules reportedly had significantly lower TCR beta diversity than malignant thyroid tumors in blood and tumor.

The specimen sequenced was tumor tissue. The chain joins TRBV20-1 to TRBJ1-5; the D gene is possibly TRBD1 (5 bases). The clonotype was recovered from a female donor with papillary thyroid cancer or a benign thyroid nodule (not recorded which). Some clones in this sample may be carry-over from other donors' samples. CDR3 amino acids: CSASPLRDQPQHF. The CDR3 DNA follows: TGCAGTGCTAGCCCTCTCAGGGATCAGCCCCAGCATTTT.